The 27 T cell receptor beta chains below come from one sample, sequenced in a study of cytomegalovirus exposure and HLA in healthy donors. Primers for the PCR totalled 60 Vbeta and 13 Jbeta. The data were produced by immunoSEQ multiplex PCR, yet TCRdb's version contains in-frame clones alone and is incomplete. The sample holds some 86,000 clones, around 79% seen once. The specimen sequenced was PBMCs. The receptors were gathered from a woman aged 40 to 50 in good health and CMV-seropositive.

The CDR3 is CASSRDRAVPVQYF. In DNA form, the CDR3 reads TGTGCCAGCAGCCGGGACAGGGCTGTACCGGTGCAGTACTTC. The chain combines TRBV11-1 with TRBJ2-7; the match to TRBD1 covers 9 bases. The germline CDR1 and CDR2 sequences are SGHAT and FQDESV (reference sequence). This CDR3 spans 14 amino acids. V was clipped by 5 bases and J by 9 bases; unmatched bases: 11.

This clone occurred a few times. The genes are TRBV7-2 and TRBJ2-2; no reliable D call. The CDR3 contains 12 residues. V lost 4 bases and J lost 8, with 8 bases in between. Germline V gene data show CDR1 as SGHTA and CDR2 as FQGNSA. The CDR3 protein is CASSSQWGELFF. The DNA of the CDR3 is TGTGCCAGCAGCTCCCAGTGGGGGGAGCTGTTTTTT.

The CDR3 sequence: CSVMGAQDYGYTF. DNA for the CDR3: TGCAGCGTTATGGGGGCGCAGGACTATGGCTACACCTTC. V and J are TRBV29-1 and TRBJ1-2; possible D gene TRBD1, 6 bases. The CDR3 contains 13 residues. Trimming removed 5 bases from V and 3 bases from J, with 13 bases in between. CDR1 and CDR2 from the germline V gene are SQVTM and ANQGSEA.

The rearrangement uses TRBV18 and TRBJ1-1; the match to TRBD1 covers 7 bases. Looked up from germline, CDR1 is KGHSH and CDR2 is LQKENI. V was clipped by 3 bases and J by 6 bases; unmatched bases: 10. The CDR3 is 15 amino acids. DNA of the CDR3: TGTGCCAGCTCACCGTACACTACAGGGGCCCCTGAAGCTTTCTTT. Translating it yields CASSPYTTGAPEAFF.

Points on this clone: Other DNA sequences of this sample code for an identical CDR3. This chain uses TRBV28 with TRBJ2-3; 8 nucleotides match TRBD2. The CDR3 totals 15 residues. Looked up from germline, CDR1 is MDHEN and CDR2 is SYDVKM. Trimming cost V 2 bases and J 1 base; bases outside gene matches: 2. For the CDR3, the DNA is TGTGCCAGCAGTTTACGGGGGGGAGGCACAGATACGCAGTATTTT. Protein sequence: CASSLRGGGTDTQYF.

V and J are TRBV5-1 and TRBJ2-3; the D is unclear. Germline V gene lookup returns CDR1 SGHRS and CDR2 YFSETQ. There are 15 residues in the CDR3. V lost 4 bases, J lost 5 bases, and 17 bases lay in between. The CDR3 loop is CASSAVTFPGDTQYF. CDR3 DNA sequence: TGCGCCAGCAGCGCTGTCACCTTCCCGGGAGATACGCAGTATTTT. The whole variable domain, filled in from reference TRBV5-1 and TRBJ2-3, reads KAGVTQTPRYLIKTRGQQVTLSCSPISGHRSVSWYQQTPGQGLQFLFEYFSETQRNKGNFPGRFSGRQFSNSRSEMNVSTLELGDSALYLCASSAVTFPGDTQYFGPGTRLTVL.

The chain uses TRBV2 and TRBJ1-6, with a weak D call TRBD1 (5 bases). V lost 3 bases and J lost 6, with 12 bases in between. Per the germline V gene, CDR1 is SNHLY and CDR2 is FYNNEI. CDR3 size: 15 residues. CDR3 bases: TGTGCCAGCAGTGACTGGAGGGGTAGTAATTCACCCCTCCACTTT. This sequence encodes CASSDWRGSNSPLHF.

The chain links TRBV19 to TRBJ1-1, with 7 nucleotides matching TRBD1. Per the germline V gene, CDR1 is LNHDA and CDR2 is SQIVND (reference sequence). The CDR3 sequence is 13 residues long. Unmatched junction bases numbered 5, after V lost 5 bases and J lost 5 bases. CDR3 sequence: CASSDRVGTEAFF. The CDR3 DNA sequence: TGTGCCAGTAGTGACAGGGTAGGAACTGAAGCTTTCTTT.

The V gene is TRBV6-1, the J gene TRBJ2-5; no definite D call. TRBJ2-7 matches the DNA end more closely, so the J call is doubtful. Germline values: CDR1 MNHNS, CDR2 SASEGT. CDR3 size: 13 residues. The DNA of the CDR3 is TGTGCCAGCAGTGAAGCTGTTTACTACGAGCAGTACTTC. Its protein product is CASSEAVYYEQYF.

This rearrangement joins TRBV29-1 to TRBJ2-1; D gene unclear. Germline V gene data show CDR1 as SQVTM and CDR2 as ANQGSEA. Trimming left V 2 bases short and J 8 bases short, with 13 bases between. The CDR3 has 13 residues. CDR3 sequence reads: CSVESDSAHEQFF. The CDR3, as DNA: TGCAGCGTTGAATCCGATTCCGCGCATGAGCAGTTCTTC.

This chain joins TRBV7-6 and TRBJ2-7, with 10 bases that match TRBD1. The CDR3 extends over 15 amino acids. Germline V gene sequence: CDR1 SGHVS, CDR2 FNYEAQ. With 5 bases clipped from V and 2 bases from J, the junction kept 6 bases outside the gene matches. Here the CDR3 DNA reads TGTGCCAGCAGCCTAATGACAGGGGGCCCCTACGAGCAGTACTTC. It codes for CASSLMTGGPYEQYF.

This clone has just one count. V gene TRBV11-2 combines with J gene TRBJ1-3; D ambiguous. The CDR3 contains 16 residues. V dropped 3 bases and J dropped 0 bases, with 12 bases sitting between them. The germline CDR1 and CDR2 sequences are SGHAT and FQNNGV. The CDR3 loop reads CASSFPIHDSGNTIYF. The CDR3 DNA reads TGTGCCAGCAGCTTCCCTATTCATGACTCTGGAAACACCATATATTTT.

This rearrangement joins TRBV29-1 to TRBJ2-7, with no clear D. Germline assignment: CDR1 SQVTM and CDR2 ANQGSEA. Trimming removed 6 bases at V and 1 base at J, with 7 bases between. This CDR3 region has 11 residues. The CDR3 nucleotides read TGCAGCGTATTTATTTCCTACGAGCAGTACTTC. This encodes CSVFISYEQYF.

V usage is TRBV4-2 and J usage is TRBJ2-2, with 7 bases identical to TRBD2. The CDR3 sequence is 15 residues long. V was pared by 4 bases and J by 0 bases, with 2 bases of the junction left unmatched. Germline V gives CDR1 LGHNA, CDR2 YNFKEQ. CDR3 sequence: CASSPSGTNTGELFF. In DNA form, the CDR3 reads TGTGCCAGCAGCCCCAGCGGGACGAACACCGGGGAGCTGTTTTTT.

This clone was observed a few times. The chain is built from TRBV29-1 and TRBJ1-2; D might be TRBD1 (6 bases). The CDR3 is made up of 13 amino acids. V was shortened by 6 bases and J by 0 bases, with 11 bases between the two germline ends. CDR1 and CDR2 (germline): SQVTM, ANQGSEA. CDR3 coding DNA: TGCAGCGTGGGGGCAGGGACTAACTATGGCTACACCTTC. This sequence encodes CSVGAGTNYGYTF.

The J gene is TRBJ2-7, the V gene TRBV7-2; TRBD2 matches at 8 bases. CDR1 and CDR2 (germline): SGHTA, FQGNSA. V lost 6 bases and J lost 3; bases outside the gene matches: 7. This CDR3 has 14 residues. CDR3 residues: CASRFPGGGYEQYF. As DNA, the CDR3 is TGTGCCAGCAGGTTCCCCGGGGGGGGCTACGAGCAGTACTTC.

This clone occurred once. The CDR3 DNA follows: TGTGCCAGCAGCCATACAGTGAACACCGGGGAGCTGTTTTTT. It encodes CASSHTVNTGELFF. The chain has TRBV9 and TRBJ2-2; no clear D gene. The CDR3 runs to 14 residues. With 4 bases removed from V and 1 base from J, the gap between germline ends came to 8 bases. The germline CDR1 and CDR2 sequences are SGDLS and YYNGEE.

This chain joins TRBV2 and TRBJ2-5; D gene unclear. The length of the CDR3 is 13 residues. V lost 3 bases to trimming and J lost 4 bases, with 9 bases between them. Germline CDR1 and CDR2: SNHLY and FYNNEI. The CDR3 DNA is TGTGCCAGCAGTGAGTTTCAGCGAGAGACCCAGTACTTC. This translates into CASSEFQRETQYF. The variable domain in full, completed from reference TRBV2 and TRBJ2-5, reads EPEVTQTPSHQVTQMGQEVILRCVPISNHLYFYWYRQILGQKVEFLVSFYNNEISEKSEIFDDQFSVERPDGSNFTLKIRSTKLEDSAMYFCASSEFQRETQYFGPGTRLLVL.

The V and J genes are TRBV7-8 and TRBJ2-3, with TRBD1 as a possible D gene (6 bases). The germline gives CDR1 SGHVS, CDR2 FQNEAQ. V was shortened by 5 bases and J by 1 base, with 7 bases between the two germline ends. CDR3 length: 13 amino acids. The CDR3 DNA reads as TGTGCCAGCAGCAGGACAGGCACAGATACGCAGTATTTT. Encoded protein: CASSRTGTDTQYF.

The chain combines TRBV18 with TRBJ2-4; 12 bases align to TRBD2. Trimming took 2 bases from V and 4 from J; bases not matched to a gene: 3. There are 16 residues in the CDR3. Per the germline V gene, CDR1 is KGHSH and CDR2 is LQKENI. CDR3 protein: CASSPSLAGGKNIQYF. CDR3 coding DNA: TGTGCCAGCTCACCAAGTCTAGCGGGAGGGAAAAACATTCAGTACTTC.

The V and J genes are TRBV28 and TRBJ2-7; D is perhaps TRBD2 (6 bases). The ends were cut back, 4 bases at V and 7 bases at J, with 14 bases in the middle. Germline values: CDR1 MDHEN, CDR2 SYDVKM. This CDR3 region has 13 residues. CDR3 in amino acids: CASSYLPGGEQYF. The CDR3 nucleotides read TGTGCCAGCAGTTACCTCCCTGGGGGGGAGCAGTACTTC.

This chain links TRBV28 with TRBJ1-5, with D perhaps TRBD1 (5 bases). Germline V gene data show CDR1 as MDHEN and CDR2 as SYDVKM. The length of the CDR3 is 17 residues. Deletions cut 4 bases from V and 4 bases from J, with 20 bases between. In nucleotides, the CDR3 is TGTGCCAGCAGTTCCCCCCTCTTTTCAGGGACTAATCAGCCCCAGCATTTT. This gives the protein CASSSPLFSGTNQPQHF.

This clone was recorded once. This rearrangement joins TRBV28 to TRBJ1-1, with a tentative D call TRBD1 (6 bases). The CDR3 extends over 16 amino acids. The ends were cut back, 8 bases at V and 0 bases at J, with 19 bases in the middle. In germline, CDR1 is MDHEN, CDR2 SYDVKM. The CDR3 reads CASPPHPGAVNTEAFF. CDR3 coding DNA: TGTGCCAGCCCCCCTCACCCAGGGGCCGTGAACACTGAAGCTTTCTTT.

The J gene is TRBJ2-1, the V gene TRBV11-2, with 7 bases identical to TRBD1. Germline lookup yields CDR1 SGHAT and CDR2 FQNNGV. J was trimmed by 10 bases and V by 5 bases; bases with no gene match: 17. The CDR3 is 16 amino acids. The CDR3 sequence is CASSPLRQGPMWEQFF. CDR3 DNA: TGTGCCAGCAGCCCTTTACGACAGGGACCGATGTGGGAGCAGTTCTTC.

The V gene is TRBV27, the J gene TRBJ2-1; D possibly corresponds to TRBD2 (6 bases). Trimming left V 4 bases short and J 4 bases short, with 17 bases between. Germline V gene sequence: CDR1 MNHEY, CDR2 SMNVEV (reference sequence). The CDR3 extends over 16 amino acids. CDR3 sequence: CASSSRGAGSYNEQFF. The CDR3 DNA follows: TGTGCCAGCAGTTCTCGCGGGGCCGGGAGTTACAATGAGCAGTTCTTC.

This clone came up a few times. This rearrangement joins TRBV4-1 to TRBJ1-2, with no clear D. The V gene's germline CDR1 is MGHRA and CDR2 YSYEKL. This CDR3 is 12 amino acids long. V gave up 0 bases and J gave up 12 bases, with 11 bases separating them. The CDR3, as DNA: TGCGCCAGCAGCCAAGATGAGGTCAAGAACACCTTC. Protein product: CASSQDEVKNTF.

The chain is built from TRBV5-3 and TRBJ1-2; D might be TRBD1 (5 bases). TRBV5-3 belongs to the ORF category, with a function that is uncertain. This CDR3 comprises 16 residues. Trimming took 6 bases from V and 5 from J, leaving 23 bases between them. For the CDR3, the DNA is TGTGCCAGAACCTCCCAATCCCACGACAGTACATATGGCTACACCTTC. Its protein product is CARTSQSHDSTYGYTF.